The 24 T cell receptor beta chains listed next were all sequenced from one sample in a study of monozygotic twins with inflammatory bowel disease. TCRdb reworked the 5' RACE reads into one entry per CDR3 protein, no DNA. The sample's table shows around 410,000 distinct CDR3 sequences. The sequenced sample consisted of blood. Receptors were obtained from a human donor with ulcerative colitis or Crohn's disease, or a healthy co-twin of an affected twin (not recorded which).

This chain links TRBV5-8 with TRBJ1-6. There are 18 residues in the CDR3. The germline V gene has CDR1 SGHTS and CDR2 YDEGEE. CDR3 amino acids: CASSLIAGLRSYNSPLHF. Variable domain in full (rest from reference TRBV5-8 and TRBJ1-6): EAGVTQSPTHLIKTRGQQATLRCSPISGHTSVYWYQQALGLGLQFLLWYDEGEERNRGNFPPRFSGRQFPNYSSELNVNALELEDSALYLCASSLIAGLRSYNSPLHFGNGTRLTVT.

CDR3 sequence reads: CASSFSSQGYEQFF. The rearrangement uses TRBV11-2 and TRBJ2-1; TCRdb designates TRBD1, a call that cannot be tested without DNA. The CDR3 is 14 residues long. From germline, CDR1 is SGHAT and CDR2 FQNNGV.

The genes are TRBV25-1 and TRBJ1-3; the D call from TCRdb, TRBD1, cannot be confirmed without DNA. Germline V gives CDR1 MGHDK, CDR2 SYGVNS. CDR3 length: 13 residues. CDR3 amino acids: CASSGGPGNTIYF.

The chain combines TRBV10-3 with TRBJ1-2; TCRdb picks TRBD1, but there is no DNA to check that call. CDR1 is ENHRY, CDR2 SYGVKD, per germline. The CDR3 is 13 residues long. The CDR3 sequence: CAISPTGTYGYTF.

V is TRBV12-3 or TRBV12-4 and J is TRBJ2-5; TCRdb selects TRBD1, and the lack of DNA leaves this call unchecked. This CDR3 region has 14 residues. The CDR3 region is CASSRGTDQETQYF.

The genes are TRBV20-1 and TRBJ1-2; TCRdb's D call, TRBD1, is unchecked because there is no DNA. CDR1 is DFQATT and CDR2 is SNEGSKA in the germline V gene (reference sequence). The CDR3 is made up of 11 amino acids. CDR3 residues: CSAQQGRGHTF.

The rearrangement joins TRBV20-1 to TRBJ2-3. The CDR3 runs 12 residues. The germline CDR1 and CDR2 sequences are DFQATT and SNEGSKA (reference sequence). CDR3 sequence reads: CSGQTSTDTQYF.

This chain joins TRBV19 and TRBJ2-1; TCRdb selects TRBD1, and the lack of DNA leaves this call unchecked. The CDR3 runs to 16 residues. The germline CDR1 and CDR2 sequences are LNHDA and SQIVND (reference sequence). The CDR3: CASTPDGYPTYNEQFF.

V gene TRBV20-1 combines with J gene TRBJ2-7. Germline values: CDR1 DFQATT, CDR2 SNEGSKA (reference sequence). The CDR3 is made up of 13 amino acids. CDR3 in amino acids: CSARTRRNHEQYF.

The rearrangement uses TRBV12-3 or TRBV12-4 and TRBJ2-3; without DNA, the TCRdb call of TRBD2 cannot be checked. CDR3 length: 14 amino acids. The CDR3 is CASSLAGALGAQYF.

The chain is built from TRBV12-3 or TRBV12-4 and TRBJ1-5; TCRdb picks TRBD1, but there is no DNA to check that call. This CDR3 is built from 15 residues. This chain's CDR3 is CASNQDSISNQPQHF.

The rearrangement joins TRBV14 to TRBJ1-1; TCRdb names TRBD1, which stays unverified in the absence of DNA. CDR1 and CDR2 from the germline V gene are SGHDN and FVKESK. CDR3 length: 15 residues. CDR3 in amino acids: CASSLRTGMNTEAFF.

The chain is built from TRBV11-2 and TRBJ2-3; TCRdb proposes TRBD2, but this gene call is untestable without DNA. The CDR3 totals 15 residues. CDR1 and CDR2 (germline): SGHAT, FQNNGV. CDR3 sequence reads: CASSRRTLRGDTQYF.

The chain joins TRBV2 to TRBJ2-2. This CDR3 is built from 13 residues. Germline V gene lookup returns CDR1 SNHLY and CDR2 FYNNEI. The CDR3 here is CASTGTNTGELFF.

The V call is TRBV19, the J call TRBJ2-3; TCRdb reports TRBD1, a call that lacks DNA to check it against. Germline CDR1 reads LNHDA; CDR2 reads SQIVND (reference sequence). The CDR3 runs 16 residues. The CDR3 sequence: CASSPGGGSFTDTQYF.

J is TRBJ2-1 and V is TRBV4-3. The CDR3 runs to 15 residues. Germline V gives CDR1 LGHNA, CDR2 YSLEER. The CDR3 region is CASSQDGYSYNEQFF.

The chain recombines TRBV6-6 with TRBJ2-3. CDR3 size: 14 residues. Germline values: CDR1 MNHNY, CDR2 SVGAGI (reference sequence). The CDR3 is CASSTSWRTDTQYF.

The J gene is TRBJ2-1, the V gene TRBV9; TCRdb selects TRBD2, and the lack of DNA leaves this call unchecked. Germline loops: CDR1 SGDLS, CDR2 YYNGEE. This CDR3 region has 16 residues. The CDR3 loop reads CASSVVSGRAIHEQFF.

V usage is TRBV7-2 and J usage is TRBJ2-1; TCRdb's D call of TRBD2 is untestable without DNA. Germline-derived CDR1 and CDR2 are SGHTA and FQGNSA. The CDR3 has 15 residues. CDR3 amino acids: CASSFPGLAGGEQFF.

The chain carries TRBV18 and TRBJ1-5. The length of the CDR3 is 14 residues. Germline CDR1 is KGHSH and CDR2 is LQKENI. The CDR3 protein is CASSPTDSNQPQHF.

The J gene is TRBJ2-7, the V gene TRBV20-1; TCRdb reports TRBD2, a call that lacks DNA to check it against. The CDR3 has 14 residues. Per the germline V gene, CDR1 is DFQATT and CDR2 is SNEGSKA (reference sequence). CDR3 amino acids: CSARTSGIFYEQYF.

This chain links TRBV20-1 with TRBJ2-3; TCRdb selects TRBD2, and the lack of DNA leaves this call unchecked. This CDR3 has 18 amino acids. CDR1 and CDR2 (germline): DFQATT, SNEGSKA (reference sequence). The chain's CDR3 is CSAAGLAGPSYSTDTQYF.

The rearrangement joins TRBV18 to TRBJ2-7. The germline CDR1 and CDR2 sequences are KGHSH and LQKENI. The CDR3 is made up of 13 amino acids. This CDR3 reads CASSDGGTSEQYF. The full variable domain, completed using reference TRBV18 and TRBJ2-7, is NAGVMQNPRHLVRRRGQEARLRCSPMKGHSHVYWYRQLPEEGLKFMVYLQKENIIDESGMPKERFSAEFPKEGPSILRIQQVVRGDSAAYFCASSDGGTSEQYFGPGTRLTVT.

The rearrangement joins TRBV4-3 to TRBJ1-2; TCRdb proposes TRBD1, but this gene call is untestable without DNA. Germline CDR1 and CDR2: LGHNA and YSLEER. The CDR3 extends over 15 amino acids. CDR3 residues: CASSPAGTGRGGYTF.